Below are 14 T cell receptor beta chains sequenced from a single sample in a study of CD8+ T cells in alopecia areata. cDNA reverse transcribed from extracted RNA served as the sequencing template. Sequencing was performed with immunoSEQ multiplex PCR; in TCRdb, only in-frame clones are kept and a portion is missing. The data contain 150,000 to 160,000 clones, about 53% of them singletons. The sequencing here drew on CD8+ T cells sorted from blood, taken at week 0. Every receptor here comes from a human donor with alopecia areata.

This clone showed up just a few times. The chain links TRBV9 to TRBJ2-5; D perhaps matches TRBD1 (5 bases). Trimming cost V 3 bases and J 4 bases, with 16 bases left between them. This CDR3 comprises 15 residues. The germline CDR1 and CDR2 sequences are SGDLS and YYNGEE. The CDR3 nucleotides are TGTGCCAGCAGCGCGACAGCTAACTTGGGAGAGACCCAGTACTTC. Amino acids: CASSATANLGETQYF.

This clone turned up a few times. V gene TRBV29-1 combines with J gene TRBJ2-2; tentatively, D is TRBD2 (5 bases). CDR1 SQVTM and CDR2 ANQGSEA come from the germline V gene. The CDR3 covers 12 residues. V was pared by 6 bases and J by 3 bases, with 8 bases between. CDR3 sequence: CSVEDDTGELFF. The CDR3 nucleotides are TGCAGCGTGGAGGACGACACCGGGGAGCTGTTTTTT.

The chain uses TRBV9 and TRBJ2-1; no definite D call. CDR1 is SGDLS, CDR2 YYNGEE, per germline. The CDR3 runs 13 residues. V was shortened by 5 bases and J by 4 bases, with 10 bases between the two germline ends. The CDR3 reads CASSDQLYNEQFF. CDR3 sequence (DNA): TGTGCCAGCAGTGACCAACTGTACAATGAGCAGTTCTTC. The full variable domain, in which reference TRBV9 and TRBJ2-1 provide the parts outside the CDR3, is DSGVTQTPKHLITATGQRVTLRCSPRSGDLSVYWYQQSLDQGLQFLIQYYNGEERAKGNILERFSAQQFPDLHSELNLSSLELGDSALYFCASSDQLYNEQFFGPGTRLTVL.

This clone was counted once. This chain connects TRBV14 to TRBJ1-1; D gene ambiguous. Germline V lookup: CDR1 SGHDN, CDR2 FVKESK. The CDR3 extends over 13 amino acids. V lost 1 base and J lost 0, with 3 bases in between. This CDR3 is CASSQVVNTEAFF. In DNA form, the CDR3 reads TGTGCCAGCAGCCAAGTCGTGAACACTGAAGCTTTCTTT.

The chain employs TRBV30 and TRBJ1-2; the D is unclear. Germline V gene data show CDR1 as GTSNPN and CDR2 as SVGIG (reference sequence). The length of the CDR3 is 13 residues. Trimming left V 3 bases short and J 2 bases short, with 10 bases between. The CDR3 DNA reads as TGTGCCTGGAGGGCAAACGAGAACTATGGCTACACCTTC. The encoded protein is CAWRANENYGYTF.

The table lists this clone with a few counts. V gene TRBV2 combines with J gene TRBJ1-1; D not resolved. Per the germline V gene, CDR1 is SNHLY and CDR2 is FYNNEI. This CDR3 region has 13 residues. V was cut by 2 bases and J by 1 base, with 5 bases left in between. The CDR3 DNA follows: TGTGCCAGCAGTGAACTAACGAACACTGAAGCTTTCTTT. Its protein product is CASSELTNTEAFF.

This clone has only a few counts. This sample includes further DNA sequences coding for the same CDR3. This chain joins TRBV4-3 and TRBJ2-1; 9 nucleotides line up with TRBD2. V lost 1 base to trimming and J lost 3 bases; unmatched junction nucleotides: 1. CDR3 length: 15 amino acids. Per the germline V gene, CDR1 is LGHNA and CDR2 is YSLEER. CDR3 nucleotides: TGCGCCAGCAGCCAAGGGACTAGCGACTACAATGAGCAGTTCTTC. Protein: CASSQGTSDYNEQFF.

This chain joins TRBV30 and TRBJ1-2, with a possible D match to TRBD1 (6 bases). Between the trimmed V and J ends, which lost 3 bases and 8 bases, there was a span of 13 bases. The CDR3 consists of 12 residues. Germline V gene lookup returns CDR1 GTSNPN and CDR2 SVGIG (reference sequence). CDR3 in amino acids: CAWRQGGKGYTF. CDR3 bases: TGTGCCTGGAGACAGGGTGGAAAAGGCTACACCTTC.

Regarding this clone: Different DNA sequences within this sample yield the same CDR3. J is TRBJ1-2 and V is TRBV30; 10 positions match TRBD1. V shed 2 bases, J shed 5 bases, and the junction held 2 bases outside the gene matches. CDR1 and CDR2 from the germline V gene are GTSNPN and SVGIG (reference sequence). CDR3 length: 13 residues. The CDR3 loop is CAWSPGQGYGYTF. In DNA form, the CDR3 reads TGTGCCTGGAGTCCGGGACAGGGGTATGGCTACACCTTC.

This clone was picked up a small number of times. Written as DNA, the CDR3 is TGTGCCGTAAAAGGACAGGGCCTCCAAGAGACCCAGTACTTC. Translation gives CAVKGQGLQETQYF. The chain has TRBV28 and TRBJ2-5; 8 positions match TRBD1. CDR1 is MDHEN, CDR2 SYDVKM, per germline. The junction had 9 bases not matched to a gene; V was cut back by 11 bases and J by 1 base. CDR3 length equals 14 residues.

V and J are TRBV5-6 and TRBJ1-6, with 9 bases identical to TRBD1. This CDR3 spans 15 amino acids. With V trimmed by 5 bases and J by 5 bases, 5 bases remained unmatched. CDR1 is SGHDT and CDR2 is YYEEEE in the germline V gene. The CDR3 loop reads CASSYGTGNNSPLHF. CDR3 coding DNA: TGTGCCAGCAGTTACGGGACAGGGAATAATTCACCCCTCCACTTT.

The genes are TRBV9 and TRBJ2-6; the D is unclear. The germline CDR1 and CDR2 sequences are SGDLS and YYNGEE. The CDR3 extends over 11 amino acids. Between the trimmed V and J ends, which lost 8 bases and 3 bases, there was a span of 3 bases. In DNA form, the CDR3 reads TGTGCCAGTGGTGGGGCCAACGTCCTGACTTTC. Protein product: CASGGANVLTF.

This clone appeared a few times. V is TRBV25-1 and J is TRBJ1-4; 8 positions agree with TRBD1. Germline loops: CDR1 MGHDK, CDR2 SYGVNS. The junction had 3 bases not matched to a gene; V was cut back by 6 bases and J by 3 bases. There are 14 residues in the CDR3. DNA for the CDR3: TGTGCCAGCAGACAGGGACAGGCTAATGAAAAACTGTTTTTT. Translation gives CASRQGQANEKLFF. The whole variable domain, remainder taken from reference TRBV25-1 and TRBJ1-4, is EADIYQTPRYLVIGTGKKITLECSQTMGHDKMYWYQQDPGMELHLIHYSYGVNSTEKGDLSSESTVSRIRTEHFPLTLESARPSHTSQYLCASRQGQANEKLFFGSGTQLSVL.

This clone was seen a few times. V and J are TRBV6-5 and TRBJ1-1; possibly TRBD1 for D (6 bases). There are 13 residues in the CDR3. V lost 2 bases, J lost 4 bases, and 8 bases lay in between. Germline CDR1 is MNHEY and CDR2 is SVGAGI. As DNA, the CDR3 is TGTGCCAGCAGTTACGGGGGCCTCACTGAAGCTTTCTTT. Residues: CASSYGGLTEAFF.